A single sample gave rise to the 23 T cell receptor beta chains below, sequenced in a study of CD8+ T cells in alopecia areata. RNA extraction was followed by reverse transcription into cDNA, which acted as the sequencing template. Assay used: immunoSEQ multiplex PCR; TCRdb lists only in-frame clones, some missing. In total the sample includes under 350,000 clones, none of them seen once. A panel of CD4, CD8alpha, NKG2D, NKG2ACE and other markers served to sort pooled cutaneous lymph node cells. The source material was CD4+ T cells sorted from a lymph node. The receptors come from a C3H/HeJ mouse with alopecia areata. The strain is characterized by the MHC haplotype H2-k.

This clone was seen only a few times. Each gene name is a mouse one. The read is 4 residues too short to cover the CDR3 end, so that end is filled in from the germline J gene. The gene calls are TRBV5 and TRBJ2-7; D is possibly TRBD1 (6 bases). V was pared by 0 bases and J by 3 bases, with 9 bases between. From germline, CDR1 is LGHNA and CDR2 YNLKQL (reference sequence). CDR3 size: 14 residues. CDR3 protein: CASSQDNRDYEQYF. The sequenced part of the CDR3 DNA is TGTGCCAGCAGCCAAGATAACAGGGACTAT.

A word on this clone: Germline and genes: mouse. The read terminates 4 residues before the CDR3 end, so the remaining end is supplied by the germline J gene. V and J are TRBV29 and TRBJ2-1, with 8 bases that match TRBD1. The CDR3 totals 13 residues. CDR1 and CDR2 (germline): MSHET, SYDVDS. The covered CDR3 bases are TGTGCTAGCAGAACACAGGGGGACGCT. This translates into CASRTQGDA. The whole CDR3 reads CASRTQGDAEQFF. Combining the CDR3 with reference TRBV29 and TRBJ2-1 gives the whole variable domain DMKVTQMPRYLIKRMGENVLLECGQDMSHETMYWYRQDPGLGLQLIYISYDVDSNSEGDIPKGYRVSRKKREHFSLILDSAKTNQTSVYFCASRTQGDAEQFFGPGTRLTVL.

Only a few counts were recorded for this clone. Here the gene names and germline are mouse. The CDR3 end lies 4 residues beyond the end of the read and is filled in from the germline J gene. This chain joins TRBV1 and TRBJ1-2; TRBD1 matches at 7 bases. Trimming removed 0 bases from V and 2 bases from J; junction bases left unmatched: 6. Per germline, CDR1 NSQYPW and CDR2 LRSPGD (reference sequence). CDR3 length equals 16 residues. This chain's CDR3 is CTCSADRGAGNSDYTF. The sequenced CDR3 bases are TGCACCTGCAGTGCAGACAGGGGGGCGGGGAACTCC.

This clone has only a few counts. Gene names refer to mouse genes. The observed sequence ends 4 residues before the CDR3 terminus, with the missing tail filled in from the germline J gene. The genes are TRBV1 and TRBJ2-5; tentatively, D is TRBD2 (7 bases). Germline CDR1 NSQYPW, CDR2 LRSPGD (reference sequence). The CDR3 is 14 residues long. The DNA read from the CDR3 is TGCACCTGCAGTGCCCCTGGGGGCGGGGAC. This translates into CTCSAPGGGD. The entire CDR3 reads CTCSAPGGGDTQYF.

Worth noting for this clone: Gene names are the mouse ones. The read is 4 residues too short to cover the CDR3 end, so that end is filled in from the germline J gene. The rearrangement joins TRBV13-2 to TRBJ1-2; 8 bases fit TRBD1. Germline V gene sequence: CDR1 NNHNN, CDR2 SYGAGS (reference sequence). This CDR3 comprises 13 residues. This chain's CDR3 is CASGDVTGDDYTF. The CDR3 bases that were read are TGTGCCAGCGGTGATGTGACAGGGGAC.

The table lists this clone with a few counts. Gene names and germline refer to mouse. The read terminates 4 residues before the CDR3 end, so the remaining end is supplied by the germline J gene. The chain has TRBV1 and TRBJ2-7; 10 bases align to TRBD2. Germline V gene lookup returns CDR1 NSQYPW and CDR2 LRSPGD (reference sequence). The CDR3 runs 15 residues. CDR3 DNA, as far as it was read: TGCACCTGCAGTGCAGATCGCTGGGGGGGCGAT. It translates to CTCSADRWGGD. The whole CDR3 protein is CTCSADRWGGDEQYF.

This clone was seen repeatedly, ten times or more. Each gene name is a mouse one. The sequence runs out 4 residues before the end of the CDR3; the remainder is reconstructed from the germline J gene. This sequence joins TRBV19 and TRBJ2-5; tentative D call: TRBD1 (6 bases). Germline CDR1 and CDR2: FNHDT and SITEND (reference sequence). CDR3 length: 14 residues. CDR3 loop: CASSITGKRDTQYF. The DNA read from the CDR3 is TGTGCCAGCAGTATAACAGGGAAGCGGGAC.

About this clone: A much larger clone differs by one base, so this may be a read error. The gene names here belong to mouse. The read comes to an end 4 residues before the CDR3 does, leaving the germline J gene to fill in the end. V gene TRBV13-3 combines with J gene TRBJ2-5; TRBD2 agrees at 9 bases. Germline lookup yields CDR1 NNHDY and CDR2 SYVADS. CDR3 size: 13 residues. CDR3 bases read: TGTGCCAGCAGCCGGGACTGGGAAGAC. It encodes CASSRDWED. The whole CDR3 reads CASSRDWEDTQYF.

With regard to this clone: Genes and germline come from the mouse. Read data end 4 residues before the CDR3 end; the end is taken from the germline J gene. The same CDR3 can be traced to other DNA sequences in this sample. The chain employs TRBV5 and TRBJ2-5, with TRBD1 identical over 7 bases. The CDR3 runs 14 residues. Germline V gene sequence: CDR1 LGHNA, CDR2 YNLKQL (reference sequence). The CDR3 DNA, read in part, is TGTGCCAGCAGCCAAGACGGGACAGAAGAC. This translates into CASSQDGTED. The CDR3 in full is CASSQDGTEDTQYF.

With respect to this clone: Gene names and germline refer to mouse. The CDR3 is cut off 4 residues early in the read; its end comes from the germline J gene. The chain has TRBV17 and TRBJ2-4; 10 bases align to TRBD2. The CDR3 has 16 residues. Trimming removed 6 bases from V and 2 bases from J; junction bases left unmatched: 8. Germline loops: CDR1 MNHDT, CDR2 YYDKIL. The CDR3 sequence is CASRVTGGEFQNTLYF. The covered CDR3 bases are TGTGCTAGCAGAGTCACTGGGGGGGAGTTTCAAAAC. The full variable domain, completed using reference TRBV17 and TRBJ2-4, is DTTVKQNPRYKLARVGKPVNLICSQTMNHDTMYWYQKKPNQAPKLLLFYYDKILNREADTFEKFQSSRPNNSFCSLYIGSAGLEYSAMYLCASRVTGGEFQNTLYFGAGTRLSVL.

This clone was seen a few times. A read error may explain this, as a much larger clone is one base away. Here the gene names and germline are mouse. The read halts 3 residues ahead of the CDR3 end, with the missing end drawn from the germline J gene. The genes are TRBV19 and TRBJ1-6, with D uncertain. TRBJ1-6 is reported as an ORF; its role is uncertain. There are 13 residues in the CDR3. The V end was cut by 5 bases, the J end by 4 bases, with 7 bases between. The germline V gene encodes CDR1 FNHDT and CDR2 SITEND (reference sequence). The CDR3 here is CASRDKYNSPLYF. CDR3 DNA (partial): TGTGCCAGCAGAGACAAATATAATTCGCCC.

Turning to this clone: Germline and genes here are mouse. The read comes to an end 4 residues before the CDR3 does, leaving the germline J gene to fill in the end. This same CDR3 is encoded by further DNA sequences in the sample. The chain has TRBV17 and TRBJ2-2; 7 bases are shared with TRBD2. The CDR3 has 15 residues. CDR1 is MNHDT, CDR2 YYDKIL, per germline. Germline trimming cut 0 bases from V and 4 bases from J; bases unmatched to any gene: 2. The chain's CDR3 is CASSRDRGGTGQLYF. The CDR3 DNA, read in part, is TGTGCTAGCAGTAGAGATCGGGGGGGCACCGGG.

This clone was seen at least ten times. The genes and germline here are from mouse. The observed sequence ends 4 residues before the CDR3 terminus, with the missing tail filled in from the germline J gene. The sample has other DNA sequences that encode this CDR3 too. The rearrangement links TRBV1 to TRBJ2-3, with D possibly being TRBD2 (5 bases). The V gene lost 0 bases and the J gene lost 0 bases, with 7 bases spanning the gap. The CDR3 is made up of 15 amino acids. CDR1 NSQYPW and CDR2 LRSPGD come from the germline V gene (reference sequence). The chain's CDR3 is CTCSADWASAETLYF. CDR3 bases read: TGCACCTGCAGTGCAGACTGGGCTAGTGCAGAA.

This clone was detected a few times. Mouse germline and gene names are used. The CDR3 extends 4 residues past the end of the read, so its final part is completed from the germline J gene. This sequence joins TRBV19 and TRBJ2-1; D might be TRBD2 (6 bases). CDR3 length equals 13 residues. Germline V gene data show CDR1 as FNHDT and CDR2 as SITEND (reference sequence). CDR3 DNA, as far as it was read: TGTGCCAGCAGCATTAGACTGGATCCT. Residues: CASSIRLDP. The whole CDR3 reads CASSIRLDPEQFF.

As to this clone: The gene symbols are mouse symbols. CDR3 DNA, as far as it was read: TGTGCCTGGAGTCTCGCCAGGGGCTCC. Translating it yields CAWSLARGS. The whole CDR3 sequence reads CAWSLARGSDYTF. The rearrangement uses TRBV31 and TRBJ1-2; TRBD1 might be the D (6 bases). The CDR3 end lies 4 residues beyond the end of the read and is filled in from the germline J gene. There are 13 residues in the CDR3. Germline V CDR1 and CDR2: GKSSPN, SITVG. The V and J ends lost 0 bases and 4 bases respectively, with 9 bases between them.

This clone has a handful of counts. This may be a read error, as it is one base from a much larger clone. The gene names given are mouse names. The CDR3 end is not reached by the read, which stops 4 residues before it; the germline J gene fills it in. The chain links TRBV13-3 to TRBJ2-3; D perhaps matches TRBD1 (6 bases). Trimming took 0 bases from V and 0 from J, leaving 8 bases between them. The V gene's germline CDR1 is NNHDY and CDR2 SYVADS. The CDR3 covers 15 residues. CDR3 DNA (partial): TGTGCCAGCAGTGATGGGACAGCTAGTGCAGAA. Its protein is CASSDGTASAE. The whole CDR3 protein reads CASSDGTASAETLYF.

A few counts support this clone. The listed genes are named as in mouse. The sequence runs out 4 residues before the end of the CDR3; the remainder is reconstructed from the germline J gene. This rearrangement joins TRBV19 to TRBJ1-1, with 9 bases that match TRBD1. After removal of 5 bases from V and 4 bases from J, the junction contained 3 bases not matched to a gene. Germline loops: CDR1 FNHDT, CDR2 SITEND (reference sequence). The CDR3 contains 13 residues. The CDR3 bases that were read are TGTGCCAGCAGAGGACAGGGGATCACA. Encoded protein: CASRGQGIT. The whole CDR3 is CASRGQGITEVFF.

This clone was detected many times. Mouse names are used for the genes. Sequencing ends 4 residues short of the CDR3 end; the germline J gene provides the rest. The V and J genes are TRBV1 and TRBJ2-1, with D maybe TRBD2 (7 bases). CDR1 NSQYPW and CDR2 LRSPGD come from the germline V gene (reference sequence). This CDR3 has 15 residues. V gave up 0 bases and J gave up 3 bases, with 9 bases separating them. The sequenced CDR3 bases are TGCACCTGCAGTGCAGATCTGGGGGCCTATGCT. It specifies CTCSADLGAYA. The entire CDR3 protein reads CTCSADLGAYAEQFF.

This clone came up a few times. Mouse gene names apply. The read falls 4 residues short of the CDR3 end, and the missing part is taken from the germline J gene. The chain joins TRBV19 to TRBJ2-5, with 8 bases that match TRBD2. CDR1 and CDR2 from the germline V gene are FNHDT and SITEND (reference sequence). The junction had 1 base not matched to a gene; V was cut back by 4 bases and J by 0 bases. This CDR3 is 14 amino acids long. The CDR3 region is CASSWTGNQDTQYF. The CDR3 bases that were read are TGTGCCAGCAGTTGGACTGGGAACCAAGAC.

The sample holds a few counts of this clone. Gene names and germline match the mouse. The read ends 4 residues before the CDR3 terminus; that terminus is restored from the germline J gene. The chain combines TRBV19 with TRBJ2-5; perhaps TRBD1 as D (6 bases). CDR1 is FNHDT and CDR2 is SITEND in the germline V gene (reference sequence). The CDR3 has 13 residues. CDR3 protein: CASSIYREDTQYF. The covered CDR3 bases are TGTGCCAGCAGTATTTACAGGGAAGAC.

Details on this clone: Any gene name here is a mouse gene name. The read ends 4 residues shy of where the CDR3 ends; the end is completed using the germline J gene. Other nucleotide sequences in the sample specify the same CDR3. The chain is built from TRBV13-3 and TRBJ2-1; 7 bases map to TRBD2. Trimming cost V 0 bases and J 1 base; bases outside gene matches: 1. CDR1 is NNHDY, CDR2 SYVADS, per germline. The CDR3 extends over 15 amino acids. The CDR3 here is CASSDGWGNYAEQFF. The CDR3 DNA, read in part, is TGTGCCAGCAGTGATGGCTGGGGGAACTATGCT.

This clone occurred a few times. Germline and genes: mouse. The read is 4 residues too short to cover the CDR3 end, so that end is filled in from the germline J gene. The identical CDR3 is also encoded by other nucleotide sequences in the sample. The chain has TRBV5 and TRBJ2-1; the match to TRBD2 covers 9 bases. The CDR3 has 15 residues. V dropped 2 bases and J dropped 3; count of bases not matched to a gene: 2. Per the germline V gene, CDR1 is LGHNA and CDR2 is YNLKQL (reference sequence). The CDR3 loop reads CASSQSWGGYAEQFF. The CDR3 DNA, read in part, is TGTGCCAGCAGCCAAAGCTGGGGGGGCTATGCT.

Notes on this clone: Gene labels here are mouse ones. The read ends 4 residues shy of where the CDR3 ends; the end is completed using the germline J gene. This chain uses TRBV1 with TRBJ2-5, with 11 bases identical to TRBD2. Germline assignment: CDR1 NSQYPW and CDR2 LRSPGD (reference sequence). The CDR3 is 15 amino acids. CDR3 loop: CTCSAETGGEDTQYF. Partial CDR3 DNA: TGCACCTGCAGTGCAGAGACTGGGGGGGAAGAC.